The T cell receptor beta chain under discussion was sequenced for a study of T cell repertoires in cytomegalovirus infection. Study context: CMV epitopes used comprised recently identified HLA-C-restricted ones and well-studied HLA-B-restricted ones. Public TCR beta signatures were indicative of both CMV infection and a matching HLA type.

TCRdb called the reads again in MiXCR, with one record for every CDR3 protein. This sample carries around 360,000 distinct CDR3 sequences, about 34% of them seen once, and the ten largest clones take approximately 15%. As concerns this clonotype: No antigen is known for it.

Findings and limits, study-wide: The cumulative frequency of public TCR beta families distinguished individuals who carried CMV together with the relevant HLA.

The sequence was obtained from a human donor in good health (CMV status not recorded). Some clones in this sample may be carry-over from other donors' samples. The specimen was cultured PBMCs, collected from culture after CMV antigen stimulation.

CDR3 region: CASRQSAGELFF. CDR3 nucleotides: TGTGCCAGCAGACAGTCCGCCGGGGAGCTGTTTTTT. The gene calls are TRBV6-2 or TRBV6-3 and TRBJ2-2; D is ambiguous. Germline V lookup: CDR1 MNHEY, CDR2 SVGEGT. V gave up 6 bases and J gave up 6 bases, with 8 bases separating them. There are 12 residues in the CDR3.